This is a list of T cell receptor beta chains from one sample in a study of cytomegalovirus exposure and HLA in healthy donors. Measured with immunoSEQ multiplex PCR; TCRdb has only the in-frame clones, and not every one. This table holds some 76,000 clones, approximately 93% found once. Sequences were obtained from PBMCs. These receptors were obtained from a woman under 30 in good health and CMV-seronegative. The CDR3 runs from the conserved cysteine through the conserved F or W. Fields, in order: CDR3 protein, CDR3 DNA, clone size, V gene, D gene, J gene. A D gene is named only where the DNA matches it firmly. Rows give clone size only sometimes, using once, few, many, or a class for an expanded clone.

CASSAPDRASGYTF	TGTGCCAGCAGCGCACCGGACAGGGCTTCTGGCTACACCTTC	NA	TRBV7-9	TRBD1	TRBJ1-2
CASSETQGAYNEQFF	TGTGCCAGCAGTGAAACACAGGGGGCCTACAATGAGCAGTTCTTC	NA	TRBV2	TRBD1	TRBJ2-1
CASLSTGGVTDTQYF	TGTGCCAGCCTAAGTACAGGGGGGGTCACAGATACGCAGTATTTT	NA	TRBV7-9	NA	TRBJ2-3
CASSFGTGINYGYTF	TGTGCCAGCAGTTTCGGGACAGGAATTAACTATGGCTACACCTTC	NA	TRBV6-5	TRBD1	TRBJ1-2
CASSLNRVVDYGYTF	TGCGCCAGCAGCTTAAACAGGGTGGTGGACTATGGCTACACCTTC	once	TRBV5-1	NA	TRBJ1-2
CASSYDRGIGLQPQHF	TGTGCCAGCAGCTACGACAGGGGGATAGGTCTACAGCCCCAGCATTTT	NA	TRBV5-8	TRBD1	TRBJ1-5
CASGKGRGDTQYF	TGCGCCAGCGGTAAAGGCAGAGGTGATACGCAGTATTTT	NA	TRBV5-1	NA	TRBJ2-3
CASRLQGHSYEQYF	TGTGCCAGCAGATTACAGGGGCACTCCTACGAGCAGTACTTC	NA	TRBV28	TRBD1	TRBJ2-7
CASSHPRDRVSSYEQYF	TGTGCCAGCAGCCACCCGAGGGACAGGGTGAGCTCCTACGAGCAGTACTTC	NA	TRBV11-2	TRBD1	TRBJ2-7
CASSLGPGFPGELFF	TGTGCCAGCAGTTTGGGCCCTGGGTTTCCCGGGGAGCTGTTTTTT	NA	TRBV27	NA	TRBJ2-2
CASSLWTSGSDETQYF	TGTGCCAGCAGCCTTTGGACTAGCGGGAGTGACGAGACCCAGTACTTC	NA	TRBV11-2	TRBD2	TRBJ2-5
CASRTDRKDEQFF	TGTGCCAGCCGGACAGACAGAAAGGATGAGCAGTTCTTC	few	TRBV2	NA	TRBJ2-1
CAISTTDRSVGNQPQHF	TGTGCCATCAGTACAACGGACAGGTCCGTAGGCAATCAGCCCCAGCATTTT	NA	TRBV10-3	TRBD1	TRBJ1-5
CASSQDSRPKNTEAFF	TGCGCCAGCAGCCAAGATAGCCGGCCTAAGAACACTGAAGCTTTCTTT	NA	TRBV4-1	NA	TRBJ1-1
CASSQDLREHGYTF	TGTGCCAGCAGCCAAGATCTGAGGGAGCATGGCTACACCTTC	NA	TRBV4-2	NA	TRBJ1-2
CASSDFPQLAGYNEQFF	TGTGCCAGCAGTGACTTCCCCCAGCTAGCGGGTTACAATGAGCAGTTCTTC	NA	TRBV6-4	TRBD2	TRBJ2-1
CASSYRGANTEAFF	TGTGCCAGCAGTTACCGGGGGGCTAACACTGAAGCTTTCTTT	NA	TRBV27	NA	TRBJ1-1
CASSITQSNTEAFF	TGTGCCAGTAGTATTACCCAGTCGAACACTGAAGCTTTCTTT	NA	TRBV19	NA	TRBJ1-1
CASSDQLASTYEQYF	TGTGCCAGCAGCGACCAACTAGCGTCTACCTACGAGCAGTACTTC	NA	TRBV14	TRBD2	TRBJ2-7
CASSSGQYTDTQYF	TGTGCCAGCAGCTCGGGACAGTACACAGATACGCAGTATTTT	NA	TRBV7-2	TRBD1	TRBJ2-3
CASSLAGHWMVETQYF	TGTGCCAGCAGCTTGGCGGGACACTGGATGGTGGAGACCCAGTACTTC	NA	TRBV5-6	NA	TRBJ2-5
CASGGTGYNEQFF	TGTGCCAGCGGCGGGACAGGGTACAATGAGCAGTTCTTC	NA	TRBV5-4	TRBD1	TRBJ2-1
CASSLSWGRRAEAFF	TGTGCCAGCAGCCTTTCTTGGGGCAGAAGGGCTGAAGCTTTCTTT	NA	TRBV5-8	NA	TRBJ1-1
CASSPTPRLAGGKETQYF	TGTGCCAGCAGCCCCACCCCGAGGCTAGCGGGAGGGAAAGAGACCCAGTACTTC	NA	TRBV11-3	TRBD2	TRBJ2-5
CASSYEVAGGWYEQYF	TGTGCCAGCAGTTACGAGGTAGCGGGAGGATGGTACGAGCAGTACTTC	NA	TRBV6-6	TRBD2	TRBJ2-7
CASKGVFATEAFF	TGTGCCAGCAAAGGGGTTTTCGCTACTGAAGCTTTCTTT	NA	TRBV2	NA	TRBJ1-1
CASSLTRASGGPGEQFF	TGTGCCAGCAGCTTAACTAGGGCTAGCGGGGGGCCTGGGGAGCAGTTCTTC	once	TRBV7-9	TRBD2	TRBJ2-1
CASSFGLAGGITDTQYF	TGTGCCAGCAGCTTCGGGCTAGCGGGGGGTATCACAGATACGCAGTATTTT	NA	TRBV11-1	TRBD2	TRBJ2-3
CASRIDTAGNSPLHF	TGTGCCAGTAGAATCGACACCGCAGGGAATTCACCCCTCCACTTT	NA	TRBV6-4	NA	TRBJ1-6
CGGIAGDNTQYF	TGCGGCGGGATAGCGGGGGATAATACGCAGTATTTT	NA	TRBV29-1	TRBD2	TRBJ2-3
CASSLRGNGELFF	TGTGCCAGTAGTCTCAGGGGTAACGGGGAGCTGTTTTTT	NA	TRBV19	NA	TRBJ2-2
CAISPGRDTQYF	TGTGCCATCAGTCCCGGTCGGGATACGCAGTATTTT	NA	TRBV10-3	NA	TRBJ2-3
CASSSGQGAYSIEKLFF	TGTGCCAGCAGCTCGGGACAGGGGGCCTATAGTATCGAAAAACTGTTTTTT	NA	TRBV7-9	TRBD1	TRBJ1-4
CASRRTTGNYGYTF	TGTGCCAGCAGGCGCACGACAGGGAACTATGGCTACACCTTC	few	TRBV6-5	TRBD1	TRBJ1-2
CAWWSGQGGAAEAFF	TGTGCCTGGTGGTCAGGACAGGGAGGTGCGGCTGAAGCTTTCTTT	NA	TRBV30	TRBD1	TRBJ1-1
CASSPGGTGADEQFF	TGTGCCAGCAGCCCTGGTGGGACAGGGGCCGATGAGCAGTTCTTC	NA	TRBV5-4	TRBD1	TRBJ2-1
CASSPGQGREQYF	TGTGCCAGCTCACCAGGACAGGGGAGGGAGCAGTACTTC	NA	TRBV18	TRBD1	TRBJ2-7
CASSGRLAGGLSYEQYF	TGTGCCAGCAGTGGGCGGCTAGCGGGAGGACTTTCCTACGAGCAGTACTTC	NA	TRBV6-1	TRBD2	TRBJ2-7
CALDRGFFNEQFF	TGTGCCTTGGACAGGGGGTTTTTCAATGAGCAGTTCTTC	NA	TRBV30	TRBD1	TRBJ2-1
CASRTNSDWAYEQYF	TGTGCCAGCAGGACTAACAGCGACTGGGCCTACGAGCAGTACTTC	NA	TRBV6-1	NA	TRBJ2-7
CASSSGQGNEKLFF	TGCGCCAGCAGTTCTGGACAGGGAAATGAAAAACTGTTTTTT	NA	TRBV10-2	TRBD1	TRBJ1-4
CASSLPSGHGNEQFF	TGTGCCAGCAGCTTACCTAGCGGGCACGGAAATGAGCAGTTCTTC	NA	TRBV5-4	TRBD2	TRBJ2-1
CASSIRHPTGADGEQYF	TGTGCCAGTAGTATTCGCCACCCGACAGGGGCGGACGGCGAGCAGTACTTC	NA	TRBV19	TRBD1	TRBJ2-7
CAIRDSANYGYTF	TGTGCCATAAGAGACAGCGCTAACTATGGCTACACCTTC	NA	TRBV2	NA	TRBJ1-2
CASTQIPGNEQFF	TGTGCCAGCACCCAAATCCCCGGCAATGAGCAGTTCTTC	NA	TRBV2	NA	TRBJ2-1
CASSLHYTDTQYF	TGCGCCAGCAGCTTGCACTACACAGATACGCAGTATTTT	NA	TRBV5-1	NA	TRBJ2-3
CASSLTGADGELFF	TGTGCCAGCTCACTGACAGGGGCTGACGGGGAGCTGTTTTTT	NA	TRBV18	TRBD1	TRBJ2-2
CASSVRDRSTGELLF	TGTGCCAGCAGCGTCCGGGACAGGTCAACCGGGGAGCTGCTTTTT	NA	TRBV7-9	TRBD1	TRBJ2-2
CASSNGGGTEAFF	TGTGCCAGCAGCAACGGAGGAGGGACTGAAGCTTTCTTT	NA	TRBV6-5	NA	TRBJ1-1
CASSVDPGGYEQYF	TGTGCCAGCAGCGTAGATCCGGGTGGCTACGAGCAGTACTTC	NA	TRBV9	NA	TRBJ2-7
CASNPVVRQPQHF	TGTGCCAGCAATCCAGTTGTCAGACAGCCCCAGCATTTT	NA	TRBV28	NA	TRBJ1-5
CASSFTGTQSYEQYF	TGTGCCAGCAGCTTCACCGGGACACAATCCTACGAGCAGTACTTC	NA	TRBV5-6	NA	TRBJ2-7
CASSLDRGTYNEQFF	TGTGCCAGCAGCTTAGATCGGGGAACCTACAATGAGCAGTTCTTC	NA	TRBV11-3	NA	TRBJ2-1
CASSPGRTKMRNEQFF	TGTGCCAGCAGCCCAGGAAGGACAAAAATGCGAAATGAGCAGTTCTTC	NA	TRBV7-8	NA	TRBJ2-1
CASRLFPNPNTEAFF	TGTGCAAGTCGCTTATTTCCTAATCCGAACACTGAAGCTTTCTTT	NA	TRBV12-2	NA	TRBJ1-1
CASSPQGMGSSQPQHF	TGTGCCAGTAGTCCACAGGGCATGGGGAGTAGTCAGCCCCAGCATTTT	NA	TRBV19	NA	TRBJ1-5
CAATRQGDNYGYTF	TGTGCCGCAACCCGACAGGGCGACAACTATGGCTACACCTTC	NA	TRBV30	TRBD1	TRBJ1-2